The entry that follows covers one TCR beta chain sequence. Its specificity is not known. Combining a sample-barcoded 5' primer with a J-beta primer mix, a second PCR ran for about 6 to 11 cycles. MiXCR was run by TCRdb on the 5' RACE reads, yielding one entry per CDR3 protein. The sample lists around 580,000 distinct CDR3 sequences, roughly 48% occurring once. The CDR3 covers 16 residues. Per the germline V gene, CDR1 is SGHRS and CDR2 is YFSETQ. This sample is drawn from a study of blood T cells in healthy people across ages. Overall study findings and caveats: More naive CD4+ cells and higher diversity were found in long-lived than in aged donors.

V and J are TRBV5-1 and TRBJ2-7; unclear D gene. Judging by the DNA end, TRBJ2-5 fits better; the J call may be wrong. The sequenced material came from blood. The clonotype was recovered from an elderly man in good health. The CDR3 coding sequence is TGCGCCAGCAGCCCCACAAGGATGAACGTGCGAGAGACCCAGTACTTC. It yields the protein CASSPTRMNVRETQYF.